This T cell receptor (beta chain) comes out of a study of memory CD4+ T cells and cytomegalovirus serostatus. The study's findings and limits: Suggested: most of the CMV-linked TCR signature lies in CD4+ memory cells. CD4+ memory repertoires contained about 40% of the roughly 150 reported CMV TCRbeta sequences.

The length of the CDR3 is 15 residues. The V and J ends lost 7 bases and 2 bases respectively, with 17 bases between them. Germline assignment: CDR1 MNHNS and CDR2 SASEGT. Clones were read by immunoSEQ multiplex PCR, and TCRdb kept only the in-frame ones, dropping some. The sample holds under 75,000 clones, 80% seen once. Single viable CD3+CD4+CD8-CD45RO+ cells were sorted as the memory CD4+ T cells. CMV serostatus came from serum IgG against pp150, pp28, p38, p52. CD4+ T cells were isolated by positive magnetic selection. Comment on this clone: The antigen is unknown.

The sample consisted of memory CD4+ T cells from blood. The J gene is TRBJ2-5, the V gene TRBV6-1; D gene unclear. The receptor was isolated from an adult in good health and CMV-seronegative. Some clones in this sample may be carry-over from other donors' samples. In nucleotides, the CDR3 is TGTGCCAGCATTGATCATGTCTATCCTCAAGAGACCCAGTACTTC. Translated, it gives CASIDHVYPQETQYF.